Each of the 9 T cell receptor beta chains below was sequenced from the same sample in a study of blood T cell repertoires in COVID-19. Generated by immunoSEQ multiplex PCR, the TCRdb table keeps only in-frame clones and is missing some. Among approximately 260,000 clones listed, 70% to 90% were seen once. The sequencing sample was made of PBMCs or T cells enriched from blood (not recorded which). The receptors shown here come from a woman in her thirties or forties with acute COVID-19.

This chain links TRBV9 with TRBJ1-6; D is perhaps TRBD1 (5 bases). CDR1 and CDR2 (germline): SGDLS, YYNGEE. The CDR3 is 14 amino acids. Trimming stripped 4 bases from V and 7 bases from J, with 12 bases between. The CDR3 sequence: CASSRLGGNSPLHF. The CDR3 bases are TGTGCCAGCAGCCGATTGGGGGGGAATTCACCCCTCCACTTT.

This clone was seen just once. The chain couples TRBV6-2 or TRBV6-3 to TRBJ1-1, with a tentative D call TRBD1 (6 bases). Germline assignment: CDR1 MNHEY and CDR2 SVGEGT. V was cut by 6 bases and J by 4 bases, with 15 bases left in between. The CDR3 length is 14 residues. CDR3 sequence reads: CASRYQGPGTEAFF. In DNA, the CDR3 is TGTGCCAGCAGATACCAGGGGCCGGGCACTGAAGCTTTCTTT.

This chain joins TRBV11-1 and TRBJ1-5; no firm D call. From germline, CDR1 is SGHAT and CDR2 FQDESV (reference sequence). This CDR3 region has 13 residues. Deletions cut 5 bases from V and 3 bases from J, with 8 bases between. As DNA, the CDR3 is TGTGCCAGCAGCGCCGGTCACAATCAGCCCCAGCATTTT. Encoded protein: CASSAGHNQPQHF.

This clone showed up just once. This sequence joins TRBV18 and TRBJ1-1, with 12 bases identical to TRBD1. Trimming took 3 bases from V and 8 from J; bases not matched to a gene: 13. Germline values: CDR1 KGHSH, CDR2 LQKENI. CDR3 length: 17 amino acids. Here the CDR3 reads CASSPGTGGLLPWEAFF. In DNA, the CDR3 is TGTGCCAGCTCACCCGGGACAGGGGGCCTACTACCCTGGGAAGCTTTCTTT.

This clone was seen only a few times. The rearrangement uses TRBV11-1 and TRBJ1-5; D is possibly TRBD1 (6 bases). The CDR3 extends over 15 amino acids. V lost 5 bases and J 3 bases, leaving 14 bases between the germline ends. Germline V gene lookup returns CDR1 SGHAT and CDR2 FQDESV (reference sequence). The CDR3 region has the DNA TGTGCCAGCAGCCCTGGGCGGGGGCTCAATCAGCCCCAGCATTTT. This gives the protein CASSPGRGLNQPQHF.

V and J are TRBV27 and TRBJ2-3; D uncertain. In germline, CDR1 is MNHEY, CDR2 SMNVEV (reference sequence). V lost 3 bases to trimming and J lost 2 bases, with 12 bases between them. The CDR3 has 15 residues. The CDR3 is CASSFGPSDTDTQYF. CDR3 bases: TGTGCCAGCAGTTTTGGGCCTTCAGACACAGATACGCAGTATTTT.

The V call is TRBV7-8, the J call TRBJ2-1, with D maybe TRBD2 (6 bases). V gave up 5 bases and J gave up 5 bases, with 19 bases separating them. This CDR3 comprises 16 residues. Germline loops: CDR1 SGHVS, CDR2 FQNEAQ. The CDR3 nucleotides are TGTGCCAGCAGCCCTTGGGGAGGCCGACCCCACAATGAGCAGTTCTTC. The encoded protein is CASSPWGGRPHNEQFF. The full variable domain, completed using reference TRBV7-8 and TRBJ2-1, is GAGVSQSPRYKVAKRGQDVALRCDPISGHVSLFWYQQALGQGPEFLTYFQNEAQLDKSGLPSDRFFAERPEGSVSTLKIQRTQQEDSAVYLCASSPWGGRPHNEQFFGPGTRLTVL.

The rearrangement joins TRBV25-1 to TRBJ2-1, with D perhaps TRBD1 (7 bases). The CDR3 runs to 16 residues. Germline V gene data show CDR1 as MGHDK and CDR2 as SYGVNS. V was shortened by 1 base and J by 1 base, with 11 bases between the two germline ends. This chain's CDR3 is CASSEWRGQSYNEQFF. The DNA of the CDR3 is TGTGCCAGCAGTGAATGGAGGGGACAGTCCTACAATGAGCAGTTCTTC.

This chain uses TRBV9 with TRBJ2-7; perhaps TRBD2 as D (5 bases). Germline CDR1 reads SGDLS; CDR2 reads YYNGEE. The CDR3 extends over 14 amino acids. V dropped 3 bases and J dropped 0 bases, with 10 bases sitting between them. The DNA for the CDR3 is TGTGCCAGCAGCGACGGGAAGAGCTCCTACGAGCAGTACTTC. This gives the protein CASSDGKSSYEQYF.